Listed below are T cell receptor beta chains from one sample, sequenced in a study of cytomegalovirus exposure and HLA in healthy donors. Sequencing used immunoSEQ multiplex PCR; TCRdb keeps in-frame clones, though not all of them. Here the sample spans roughly 120,000 clones, 8.5% to 10% being singletons. Sequencing was done on a sample of PBMCs. The receptors shown here come from a man younger than 45 in good health and CMV-seronegative. Each CDR3 is given with its conserved first and last residue. The D gene is left open where the match is weak. Only some rows state a clone size, as once, few, many or a class for expanded clones.

j_gene: TRBJ2-7
v_gene: TRBV10-3
abundance: -
d_gene: -
CDR3nt: TGTGCCATCAGTGCGACGGGGAGTTCCTACGAGCAGTACTTC
CDR3aa: CAISATGSSYEQYF

j_gene: TRBJ1-1
v_gene: TRBV5-1
abundance: few
d_gene: TRBD1
CDR3nt: TGCGCCAGCAGCTTGGGGATCTTGGGACAGGGGGACCGGCCCACTGAAGCTTTCTTT
CDR3aa: CASSLGILGQGDRPTEAFF

j_gene: TRBJ2-3
v_gene: TRBV7-9
abundance: few
d_gene: -
CDR3nt: TGTGCCAGCAGCCCGGGGAGACGCACAGATACGCAGTATTTT
CDR3aa: CASSPGRRTDTQYF

j_gene: TRBJ1-2
v_gene: TRBV5-1
abundance: few
d_gene: -
CDR3nt: TGCGCCAGCAGCTTGGCGGGGGACTATGGCTACACCTTC
CDR3aa: CASSLAGDYGYTF

j_gene: TRBJ2-1
v_gene: TRBV10-3
abundance: -
d_gene: TRBD2
CDR3nt: TGTGCCATCAGTGCAACTAGCGGGGCCCTGAATGAGCAGTTCTTC
CDR3aa: CAISATSGALNEQFF

j_gene: TRBJ1-1
v_gene: TRBV2
abundance: few
d_gene: TRBD1
CDR3nt: TGTGCCAGCAGCGACGACAGGGAAGAAGCTTTCTTT
CDR3aa: CASSDDREEAFF

j_gene: TRBJ1-1
v_gene: TRBV19
abundance: -
d_gene: -
CDR3nt: TGTGCCAGTAGTATAGGGCCTCAGGTCGGGAACACTGAAGCTTTCTTT
CDR3aa: CASSIGPQVGNTEAFF

j_gene: TRBJ1-4
v_gene: TRBV4-2
abundance: -
d_gene: TRBD1
CDR3nt: TGTGCCAGCAGCCCGGACAGGGGGCAAGGTAATGAAAAACTGTTTTTT
CDR3aa: CASSPDRGQGNEKLFF

j_gene: TRBJ1-4
v_gene: TRBV5-1
abundance: few
d_gene: -
CDR3nt: TGCGCCAGCATGGAACAGGGTCTAAGGAACGAAAAACTGTTTTTT
CDR3aa: CASMEQGLRNEKLFF

j_gene: TRBJ2-7
v_gene: TRBV7-9
abundance: -
d_gene: -
CDR3nt: TGTGCCAGCAGCTTAGAGGGGTCTGTGGGCCTAAGCTCCTACGAGCAGTACTTC
CDR3aa: CASSLEGSVGLSSYEQYF